The 3 T cell receptor beta chains given below trace back to one sample, sequenced in a study of PD-1 blockade in classical Hodgkin lymphoma. Repertoires were generated with immunoSEQ multiplex PCR, while TCRdb's copy carries only in-frame clones and drops some. The data contain around 36,000 clones, 87% of them singletons. Each and every patient relapsed after autologous stem cell transplantation, and patients got differing brentuximab vedotin exposure. The input for sequencing was peripheral blood mononuclear cells (PBMCs), taken at baseline. Every receptor here comes from a human donor with classical Hodgkin lymphoma.

The V call is TRBV4-3, the J call TRBJ2-1, with D possibly being TRBD2 (6 bases). The germline V gene has CDR1 LGHNA and CDR2 YSLEER. Trimming took off 4 bases at V and 4 bases at J, with 14 bases between the two ends. CDR3 length: 15 amino acids. Written as DNA, the CDR3 is TGCGCCAGCAGCCGGGAGGTGGGACTTTACAATGAGCAGTTCTTC. Translated: CASSREVGLYNEQFF.

The CDR3 DNA is TGTGCCAGCAGCCAAGTGACAGGGGGAACTGGGGCCAACGTCCTGACTTTC. Protein: CASSQVTGGTGANVLTF. V gene TRBV4-2 combines with J gene TRBJ2-6, with 9 bases that match TRBD1. Germline-derived CDR1 and CDR2 are LGHNA and YNFKEQ. With 1 base clipped from V and 2 bases from J, the junction kept 3 bases outside the gene matches. The CDR3 runs 17 residues.

The V call is TRBV9, the J call TRBJ2-3; TRBD2 agrees at 8 bases. The J segment lost 5 bases and the V segment lost 4 bases, leaving 6 bases of the junction unmatched. From germline, CDR1 is SGDLS and CDR2 YYNGEE. The CDR3 consists of 14 residues. Written as DNA, the CDR3 is TGTGCCAGCAGCCATGCGGGGGGAGGAGATACGCAGTATTTT. Its protein is CASSHAGGGDTQYF.